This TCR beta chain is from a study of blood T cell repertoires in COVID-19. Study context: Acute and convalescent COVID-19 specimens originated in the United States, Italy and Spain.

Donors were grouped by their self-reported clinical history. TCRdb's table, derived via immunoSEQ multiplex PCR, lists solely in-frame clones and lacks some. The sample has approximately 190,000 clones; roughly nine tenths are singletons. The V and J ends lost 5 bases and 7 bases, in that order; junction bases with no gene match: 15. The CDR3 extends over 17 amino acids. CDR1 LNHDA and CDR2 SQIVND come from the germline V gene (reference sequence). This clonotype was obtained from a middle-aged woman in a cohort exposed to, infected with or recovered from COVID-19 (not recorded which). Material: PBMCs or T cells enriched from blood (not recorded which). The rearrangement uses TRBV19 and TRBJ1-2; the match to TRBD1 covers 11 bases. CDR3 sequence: CASSFRTGGRLEAGYTF. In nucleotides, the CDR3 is TGTGCCAGTAGTTTCCGGACAGGGGGCAGATTAGAGGCTGGCTACACCTTC.